These 22 T cell receptor beta chains were all obtained from the same sample, sequenced in a study of a mutant IDH1 vaccine in newly diagnosed glioma. This sample's time point: week 11, during vaccination. Every vaccination contained 300 ug of the mutant IDH1 20-mer peptide and was paired with topical imiquimod. The antigens these receptors bind are not known. The table came from immunoSEQ multiplex PCR; TCRdb's copy has only in-frame clones and leaves some out. The table records tens of thousands of clones, 90% of them present only once. The sample in question was PBMCs, obtained from a glioma patient whose treatment included an IDH1 peptide vaccine. Every receptor here comes from a man between 18 and 35 years old with glioma.

The rearrangement links TRBV7-2 to TRBJ1-1; D gene uncertain. Germline-derived CDR1 and CDR2 are SGHTA and FQGNSA. This CDR3 is built from 14 residues. The V and J ends lost 4 bases and 0 bases respectively, with 9 bases between them. DNA for the CDR3: TGTGCCAGCAGCTCCTCGACGGTGAACACTGAAGCTTTCTTT. It encodes CASSSSTVNTEAFF. The full variable domain, in which reference TRBV7-2 and TRBJ1-1 provide the parts outside the CDR3, is GAGVSQSPSNKVTEKGKDVELRCDPISGHTALYWYRQSLGQGLEFLIYFQGNSAPDKSGLPSDRFSAERTGGSVSTLTIQRTQQEDSAVYLCASSSSTVNTEAFFGQGTRLTVV.

This clone was found a few times. This chain uses TRBV18 with TRBJ1-1, with no clear D. The CDR3 is 14 residues long. The germline V gene encodes CDR1 KGHSH and CDR2 LQKENI. Trimming left V 4 bases short and J 1 base short, with 10 bases between. CDR3 protein: CASSRGLGNTEAFF. The CDR3 DNA follows: TGTGCCAGCTCACGGGGTTTAGGGAACACTGAAGCTTTCTTT.

This chain links TRBV29-1 with TRBJ2-1; 12 nucleotides match TRBD2. J lost 5 bases, V lost 0 bases, and 2 bases had no gene match. CDR3 length equals 15 residues. The V gene's germline CDR1 is SQVTM and CDR2 ANQGSEA. CDR3 bases: TGCAGCGTTGAAGATACTAGCGGGAGGAACAATGAGCAGTTCTTC. It encodes CSVEDTSGRNNEQFF.

This chain connects TRBV7-2 to TRBJ1-2; D uncertain. The V gene's germline CDR1 is SGHTA and CDR2 FQGNSA. V was cut by 0 bases and J by 5 bases, with 16 bases left in between. The length of the CDR3 is 16 residues. The CDR3 DNA reads as TGTGCCAGCAGCTTAGCCCTCGACGCGGTGGTGTATGGCTACACCTTC. Its translation is CASSLALDAVVYGYTF. The complete variable domain, with remaining parts taken from reference TRBV7-2 and TRBJ1-2, reads GAGVSQSPSNKVTEKGKDVELRCDPISGHTALYWYRQSLGQGLEFLIYFQGNSAPDKSGLPSDRFSAERTGGSVSTLTIQRTQQEDSAVYLCASSLALDAVVYGYTFGSGTRLTVV.

This chain connects TRBV6-5 to TRBJ2-2; 8 bases are shared with TRBD2. This CDR3 comprises 13 residues. V was pared by 5 bases and J by 6 bases, with 2 bases of the junction left unmatched. Germline V lookup: CDR1 MNHEY, CDR2 SVGAGI. The CDR3 spells CASSGTRAGELFF. As DNA, the CDR3 is TGTGCCAGCAGTGGGACTAGGGCCGGGGAGCTGTTTTTT.

This clone was detected once. CDR3 amino acids: CASSLEGASDEQYF. The DNA of the CDR3 is TGTGCCAGCAGTTTGGAGGGGGCTAGCGACGAGCAGTACTTC. The V call is TRBV28, the J call TRBJ2-7; D is perhaps TRBD1 (7 bases). The CDR3 extends over 14 amino acids. CDR1 and CDR2 from the germline V gene are MDHEN and SYDVKM. V lost 3 bases and J lost 5, with 14 bases in between.

The V gene is TRBV6-6, the J gene TRBJ2-7, with D perhaps being TRBD1 or TRBD2 (5 bases each). The CDR3 contains 15 residues. Germline CDR1 is MNHNY and CDR2 is SVGAGI (reference sequence). Trimming pared 5 bases from V and 2 bases from J, leaving 16 bases between. The CDR3 bases are TGTGCCAGCAGTGGGACCCGTGCGGCGGCCTACGAGCAGTACTTC. Protein sequence: CASSGTRAAAYEQYF.

The genes are TRBV25-1 and TRBJ1-5, with 8 bases matching TRBD1. Unmatched junction bases numbered 2, after V lost 4 bases and J lost 3 bases. This CDR3 has 14 residues. Germline CDR1 is MGHDK and CDR2 is SYGVNS. The CDR3 region has the DNA TGTGCCAGCAGTGGGACAGGGAACAATCAGCCCCAGCATTTT. Translating gives CASSGTGNNQPQHF. The full variable domain, rest sourced from reference TRBV25-1 and TRBJ1-5, is EADIYQTPRYLVIGTGKKITLECSQTMGHDKMYWYQQDPGMELHLIHYSYGVNSTEKGDLSSESTVSRIRTEHFPLTLESARPSHTSQYLCASSGTGNNQPQHFGDGTRLSIL.

V is TRBV30 and J is TRBJ1-1; D unresolved. The germline V gene encodes CDR1 GTSNPN and CDR2 SVGIG (reference sequence). The germline V and J ends were trimmed by 2 bases and 4 bases, with 8 bases remaining between them. The CDR3 loop spans 12 amino acids. The CDR3 is CAWSQVGTEAFF. The CDR3 region has the DNA TGTGCCTGGAGTCAAGTGGGCACTGAAGCTTTCTTT. The full variable domain, with the rest looked up from reference TRBV30 and TRBJ1-1, is SQTIHQWPATLVQPVGSPLSLECTVEGTSNPNLYWYRQAAGRGLQLLFYSVGIGQISSEVPQNLSASRPQDRQFILSSKKLLLSDSGFYLCAWSQVGTEAFFGQGTRLTVV.

CDR3 in DNA: TGCAGCGTTGAAGGTAGGAACACTGAAGCTTTCTTT. Its translation: CSVEGRNTEAFF. The chain recombines TRBV29-1 with TRBJ1-1; the D is unclear. The CDR3 runs 12 residues. Germline CDR1 reads SQVTM; CDR2 reads ANQGSEA. Trimming cost V 1 base and J 1 base, with 4 bases left between them.

The rearrangement joins TRBV7-9 to TRBJ1-2; possible D gene TRBD1, 5 bases. The germline V and J ends were trimmed by 1 base and 5 bases, with 11 bases remaining between them. This CDR3 is built from 14 residues. In germline, CDR1 is SEHNR, CDR2 FQNEAQ (reference sequence). The CDR3 region is CASSLGRQIYGYTF. CDR3 nucleotide sequence: TGTGCCAGCAGCTTAGGACGACAGATTTATGGCTACACCTTC.

The V gene is TRBV29-1, the J gene TRBJ2-7; no definite D call. Trimming removed 1 base from V and 7 bases from J, with 11 bases in between. The germline V gene encodes CDR1 SQVTM and CDR2 ANQGSEA. This CDR3 region has 12 residues. Here the CDR3 reads CSVEARAREQYF. For the CDR3, the DNA is TGCAGCGTTGAAGCTCGGGCCCGGGAGCAGTACTTC.

V is TRBV19 and J is TRBJ1-2, with 7 bases fitting TRBD1. V was pared by 6 bases and J by 2 bases, with 6 bases of the junction left unmatched. Germline CDR1 reads LNHDA; CDR2 reads SQIVND (reference sequence). CDR3 size: 14 residues. The CDR3 loop is CASRKTGPNYGYTF. The CDR3 DNA reads as TGTGCCAGTAGAAAGACAGGGCCAAACTATGGCTACACCTTC.

The J gene is TRBJ2-3, the V gene TRBV2; 7 bases line up with TRBD2. There are 14 residues in the CDR3. V dropped 8 bases and J dropped 2; count of bases not matched to a gene: 7. Germline lookup yields CDR1 SNHLY and CDR2 FYNNEI. The CDR3 DNA sequence: TGTGCCAGCGGCCTAGCGGCCCCCACAGATACGCAGTATTTT. Amino acid sequence: CASGLAAPTDTQYF.

The V gene is TRBV4-1, the J gene TRBJ1-2; D is unresolved. V lost 0 bases and J lost 7, with 12 bases in between. Germline loops: CDR1 MGHRA, CDR2 YSYEKL. The CDR3 consists of 14 residues. Written as DNA, the CDR3 is TGCGCCAGCAGCCAAGATTTATTTAGTGGTGGCTACACCTTC. Translated: CASSQDLFSGGYTF.

The V call is TRBV9, the J call TRBJ1-6; D is unclear. The germline V and J ends were trimmed by 4 bases and 11 bases, with 13 bases remaining between them. Germline V gives CDR1 SGDLS, CDR2 YYNGEE. The CDR3 is made up of 13 amino acids. This CDR3 is CASSLLGRPPLHF. The CDR3 nucleotides read TGTGCCAGCAGCCTTCTCGGACGGCCACCCCTCCACTTT.

This clone showed up just once. The chain combines TRBV5-1 with TRBJ1-2; D not resolved. CDR1 is SGHRS and CDR2 is YFSETQ in the germline V gene. V was pared by 0 bases and J by 0 bases, with 3 bases between. This CDR3 is 13 amino acids long. CDR3 DNA: TGCGCCAGCAGCTTGGGATCTAACTATGGCTACACCTTC. Protein product: CASSLGSNYGYTF.

This chain uses TRBV2 with TRBJ2-1, with 10 bases lining up with TRBD2. V shed 4 bases, J shed 3 bases, and the junction held 0 bases outside the gene matches. This CDR3 region has 14 residues. Germline CDR1 reads SNHLY; CDR2 reads FYNNEI. The DNA of the CDR3 is TGTGCCAGCAGTGGGACTAGCGGCTACAATGAGCAGTTCTTC. This codes for CASSGTSGYNEQFF.

V is TRBV13 and J is TRBJ2-2, with 7 positions matching TRBD1. The CDR3 extends over 15 amino acids. With V trimmed by 6 bases and J by 6 bases, 10 bases remained unmatched. Germline V gives CDR1 PRHDT, CDR2 FYEKMQ (reference sequence). The CDR3 region is CASSSGQEVSGELFF. The CDR3 DNA sequence: TGTGCCAGCAGTTCCGGACAGGAGGTGTCCGGGGAGCTGTTTTTT.

The V and J genes are TRBV20-1 and TRBJ2-7; possibly TRBD2 for D (6 bases). CDR1 is DFQATT, CDR2 SNEGSKA, per germline (reference sequence). Trimming cost V 0 bases and J 6 bases, with 6 bases left between them. The CDR3 runs to 11 residues. The CDR3 loop reads CSAREGGEQYF. The CDR3 DNA is TGCAGTGCTAGAGAGGGGGGCGAGCAGTACTTC.

This clone was recorded only once. The genes are TRBV7-2 and TRBJ2-5, with 10 bases lining up with TRBD1. The trim removed 5 bases at V and 1 base at J, leaving 4 bases unmatched. The CDR3 length is 15 residues. Germline V lookup: CDR1 SGHTA, CDR2 FQGNSA. The CDR3 reads CASSPGTGAQETQYF. The CDR3, as DNA: TGTGCCAGCAGCCCCGGGACAGGGGCCCAAGAGACCCAGTACTTC. Variable domain in full (rest from reference TRBV7-2 and TRBJ2-5): GAGVSQSPSNKVTEKGKDVELRCDPISGHTALYWYRQSLGQGLEFLIYFQGNSAPDKSGLPSDRFSAERTGGSVSTLTIQRTQQEDSAVYLCASSPGTGAQETQYFGPGTRLLVL.

In this sample, this clone turned up once. The rearrangement joins TRBV4-1 to TRBJ2-1, with TRBD2 matching over 7 bases. The CDR3 is made up of 18 amino acids. The trim removed 2 bases at V and 4 bases at J, leaving 14 bases unmatched. Germline CDR1 is MGHRA and CDR2 is YSYEKL. For the CDR3, the DNA is TGCGCCAGCAGCCAACGCGCTCTCTGGACTAGGGGTTACAATGAGCAGTTCTTC. Translating it yields CASSQRALWTRGYNEQFF.